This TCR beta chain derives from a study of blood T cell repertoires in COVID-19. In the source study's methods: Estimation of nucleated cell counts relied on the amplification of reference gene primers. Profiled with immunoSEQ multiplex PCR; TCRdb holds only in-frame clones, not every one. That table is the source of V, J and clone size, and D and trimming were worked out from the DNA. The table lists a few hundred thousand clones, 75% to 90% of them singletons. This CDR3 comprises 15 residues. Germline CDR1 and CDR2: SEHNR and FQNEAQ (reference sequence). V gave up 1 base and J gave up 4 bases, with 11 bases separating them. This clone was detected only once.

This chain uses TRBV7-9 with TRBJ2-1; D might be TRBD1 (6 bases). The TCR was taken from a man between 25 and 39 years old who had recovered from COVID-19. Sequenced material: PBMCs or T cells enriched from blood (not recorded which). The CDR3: CASSLVGGLYNEQFF. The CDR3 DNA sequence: TGTGCCAGCAGCTTAGTTGGGGGCCTTTACAATGAGCAGTTCTTC.